This T cell receptor (beta chain) appears in the sequencing data of a study of T cells in localized non-small cell lung cancer. Trimming stripped 5 bases from V and 2 bases from J, with 16 bases between. The CDR3 spans 16 residues. Germline V gene sequence: CDR1 SGHTA, CDR2 FQGTGA. Using immunoSEQ multiplex PCR, the repertoire was profiled, and TCRdb retains in-frame clones only, with some absent. The table records tens of thousands of clones, around nine tenths of them present only once. The specimen was peripheral blood, collected before any cancer treatment. The TCR sequence derives from a female donor older than 55 with stage I squamous cell lung carcinoma. V gene TRBV7-3 combines with J gene TRBJ2-1; maybe TRBD2 (6 bases). The CDR3 loop reads CASSASGSATYNEQFF. In DNA, the CDR3 is TGTGCCAGCAGCGCCTCCGGGAGCGCCACCTACAATGAGCAGTTCTTC.